The rows below give T cell receptor beta chains drawn from one sample of a study of blood T cells in healthy people across ages. TCRdb itself ran the 5' RACE reads through MiXCR, one entry per CDR3 protein. This table holds 800,000 to 950,000 distinct CDR3 sequences, 25% to 30% found once. These same data were also listed under a study on T cells of mothers and their children.

Sequencing was performed on blood. Receptors were obtained from a woman in her forties in good health. Both conserved end residues are part of each CDR3. The D gene is left open where the match is weak. Rows give clone size only sometimes, using once, few, many, or a class for an expanded clone.

J gene | clone size | D gene | V gene | CDR3 protein | CDR3 DNA
TRBJ2-7 | - | TRBD1 | TRBV7-8 | CASSLLRDRASYEQYF | TGTGCCAGCAGCTTATTACGGGACAGGGCCTCCTACGAGCAGTACTTC
TRBJ1-1 | few | - | TRBV25-1 | CATRSLGANTEAFF | TGTGCCACCAGAAGTCTGGGGGCGAACACTGAAGCTTTCTTT
TRBJ2-2 | - | TRBD2 | TRBV6-6 | CASRHERGGDTGELFF | TGTGCCAGCAGACATGAGCGGGGGGGAGACACCGGGGAGCTGTTTTTT
TRBJ1-2 | many | - | TRBV7-2 | CASSLTPIYGYTF | TGTGCCAGCAGCTTAACTCCTATTTATGGCTACACCTTC
TRBJ2-5 | - | TRBD2 | TRBV6-1 | CASSAAHPLAGAQEAQYF | TGTGCCAGCAGTGCAGCCCACCCACTAGCGGGGGCCCAAGAGGCCCAGTACTTC
TRBJ2-7 | many | - | TRBV7-9 | CASSLGNKIGYEQYF | TGTGCCAGCAGCTTAGGGAACAAAATAGGGTACGAGCAGTACTTC
TRBJ1-1 | - | - | TRBV4-1 | CASSQGQSQNTEAFF | TGCGCCAGCAGCCAAGGACAGAGCCAGAACACTGAAGCTTTCTTT
TRBJ2-5 | - | - | TRBV6-5 | CASSSTRSGYVETQYF | TGTGCCAGCAGTTCCACTAGATCTGGTTACGTCGAGACCCAGTACTTC
TRBJ2-7 | many | TRBD1 | TRBV29-1 | CSVRQGLTYEQYF | TGCAGCGTCCGACAGGGGTTAACCTACGAGCAGTACTTC
TRBJ1-3 | - | - | TRBV3-1 | CASSQDEAAAGNTIYF | TGTGCCAGCAGCCAAGATGAGGCCGCGGCTGGAAACACCATATATTTT
TRBJ2-1 | many | - | TRBV7-6 | CASSRRVDEQFF | TGTGCCAGCAGCCGCCGTGTCGATGAGCAGTTCTTC
TRBJ2-1 | - | TRBD2 | TRBV29-1 | CSVQKAAGGNEQFF | TGCAGCGTTCAGAAGGCGGCCGGGGGGAATGAGCAGTTCTTC
TRBJ2-1 | few | - | TRBV24-1 | CATSDYAGGNEQFF | TGTGCCACCAGTGATTATGCAGGAGGAAATGAGCAGTTCTTC
TRBJ1-6 | few | - | TRBV9 | CASSDDRSSYNSPLHF | TGTGCCAGCAGCGACGACAGGAGCTCCTATAATTCACCCCTCCACTTT
TRBJ2-1 | - | TRBD2 | TRBV28 | CASSLGSLAEPYYSSYNEQFF | TGTGCCAGCAGTTTAGGGTCACTAGCGGAACCCTATTACAGCTCCTACAATGAGCAGTTCTTC
TRBJ2-6 | - | - | TRBV9 | CASSSPRQDNPGANVLTF | TGTGCCAGCAGCTCACCCAGACAGGACAACCCTGGGGCCAACGTCCTGACTTTC
TRBJ2-5 | many | - | TRBV6-2/TRBV6-3 | CASSFPDQETQYF | TGTGCCAGCAGTTTCCCAGATCAAGAGACCCAGTACTTC
TRBJ2-5 | many | TRBD2 | TRBV5-1 | CASTLAGTNQETQYF | TGCGCCAGCACTCTAGCGGGAACTAACCAAGAGACCCAGTACTTC
TRBJ2-4 | many | TRBD1 | TRBV6-6 | CASSWDSSGQNIQYF | TGTGCCAGCAGTTGGGACAGCTCCGGGCAAAACATTCAGTACTTC
TRBJ2-7 | - | TRBD1 | TRBV28 | CASSLSGQIYEQYF | TGTGCCAGCAGTTTATCGGGACAGATCTACGAGCAGTACTTC
TRBJ2-5 | - | - | TRBV5-1 | CASSFSGTSHNNEQYF | TGCGCCAGCAGCTTTTCCGGGACATCTCATAACAATGAGCAGTACTTC
TRBJ2-1 | few | TRBD1 | TRBV13 | CASSLTGDAYNEQFF | TGTGCCAGCAGCTTGACAGGGGACGCCTACAATGAGCAGTTCTTC
TRBJ2-1 | few | - | TRBV20-1 | CSARRVPTSSYNEQFF | TGCAGTGCTAGGCGGGTCCCAACAAGCTCCTACAATGAGCAGTTCTTC
TRBJ1-2 | many | - | TRBV24-1 | CATSDFDNYGYTF | TGTGCCACCAGTGATTTTGATAACTATGGCTACACCTTC
TRBJ1-5 | few | - | TRBV20-1 | CSAVSRGFKINQPQHF | TGCAGTGCTGTCAGCAGGGGATTTAAGATCAATCAGCCCCAGCATTTT
TRBJ2-1 | few | - | TRBV30 | CAWSFRRRIYNEQFF | TGTGCCTGGAGTTTTAGACGGAGAATTTACAATGAGCAGTTCTTC
TRBJ2-7 | few | TRBD2 | TRBV29-1 | CSVELAGGTHNEQYF | TGCAGCGTTGAACTTGCGGGGGGGACCCACAATGAGCAGTACTTC
TRBJ2-2 | - | - | TRBV7-3 | CASSLAGGGTGELFF | TGTGCCAGCAGCTTAGCCGGGGGCGGCACCGGGGAGCTGTTTTTT
TRBJ1-1 | - | TRBD1 | TRBV7-9 | CASSLGTGGRDTEAFF | TGCGCCAGCAGCTTAGGGACAGGGGGCCGGGACACTGAAGCTTTCTTT
TRBJ2-1 | many | - | TRBV5-1 | CASREVHASYNEQFF | TGCGCCAGCCGAGAGGTCCATGCTTCCTACAATGAGCAGTTCTTC